The clone carrying this T cell receptor (beta chain) has a handful of counts. Its specificity is unknown. These data originate in a study of post-analysis software for immune sequencing data. Unique molecular identifiers were present in the TCR beta cDNA libraries. TCRdb redid the calling of the PCR reads with MiXCR, one entry per CDR3 protein. The profile covers fewer than 550,000 distinct CDR3 sequences, with around 31% appearing a single time and approximately 5.4% taken by the ten largest. V lost 4 bases and J lost 3; bases outside the gene matches: 7. There are 15 residues in the CDR3. The germline gives CDR1 SGHRS, CDR2 YFSETQ. Study outcomes and limitations: Significantly lower normalized Chao1 diversity was seen in multiple sclerosis patients than in controls. Controls showed lower frequencies than patients for 4 or 5 TRBV segments, and TRBV5-6, TRBV5-1 and TRBV20-1 were among these.

Material for sequencing was blood. The V and J genes are TRBV5-1 and TRBJ2-1; TRBD1 matches 7 bases. The sequence derives from a girl younger than 18 with multiple sclerosis. The CDR3 DNA is TGCGCCAGCAGCCCCGGACAGGCTAGCTACAATGAGCAGTTCTTC. Residues: CASSPGQASYNEQFF.